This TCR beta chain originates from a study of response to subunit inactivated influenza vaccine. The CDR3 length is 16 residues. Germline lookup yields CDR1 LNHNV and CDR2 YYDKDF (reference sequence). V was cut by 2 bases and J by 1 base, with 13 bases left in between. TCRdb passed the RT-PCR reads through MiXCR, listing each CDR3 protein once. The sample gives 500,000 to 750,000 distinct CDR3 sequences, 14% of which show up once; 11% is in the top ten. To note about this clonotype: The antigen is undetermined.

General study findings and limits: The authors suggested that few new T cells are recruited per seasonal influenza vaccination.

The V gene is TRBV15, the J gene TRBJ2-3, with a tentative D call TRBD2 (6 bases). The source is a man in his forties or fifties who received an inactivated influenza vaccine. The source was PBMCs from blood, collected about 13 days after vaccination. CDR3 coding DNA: TGTGCCACCAGCAGACGAGGAGGGACTCGCACAGATACGCAGTATTTT. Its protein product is CATSRRGGTRTDTQYF.